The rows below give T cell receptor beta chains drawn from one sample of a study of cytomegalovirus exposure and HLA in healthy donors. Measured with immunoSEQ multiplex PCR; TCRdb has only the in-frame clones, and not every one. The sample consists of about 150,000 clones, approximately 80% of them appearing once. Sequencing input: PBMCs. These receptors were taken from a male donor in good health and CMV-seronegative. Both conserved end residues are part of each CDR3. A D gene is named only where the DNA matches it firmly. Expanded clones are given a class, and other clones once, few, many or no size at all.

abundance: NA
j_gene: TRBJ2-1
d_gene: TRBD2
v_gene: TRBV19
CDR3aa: CASSFGLAGPSYNEQFF
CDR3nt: TGTGCCAGTAGTTTCGGACTAGCGGGACCCTCCTACAATGAGCAGTTCTTC

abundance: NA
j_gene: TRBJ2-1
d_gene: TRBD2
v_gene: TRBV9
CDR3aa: CASSPWTSGSPFKSYNEQFF
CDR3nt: TGTGCCAGCAGCCCATGGACTAGCGGGAGCCCCTTTAAGTCCTACAATGAGCAGTTCTTC

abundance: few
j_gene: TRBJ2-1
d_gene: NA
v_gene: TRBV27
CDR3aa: CASSPGNRQFF
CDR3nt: TGTGCCAGCAGTCCGGGAAATCGGCAGTTCTTC

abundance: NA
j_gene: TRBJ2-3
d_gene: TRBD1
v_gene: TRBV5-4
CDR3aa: CASRGTETTDTQYF
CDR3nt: TGTGCCAGCAGGGGGACAGAGACCACAGATACGCAGTATTTT

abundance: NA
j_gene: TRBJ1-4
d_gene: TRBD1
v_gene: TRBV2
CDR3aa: CASEDPRTGYEKLFF
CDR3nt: TGTGCCAGCGAGGATCCGCGGACAGGGTATGAAAAACTGTTTTTT

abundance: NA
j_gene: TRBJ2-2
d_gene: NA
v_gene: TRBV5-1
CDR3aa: CASSPGTQYTGELFF
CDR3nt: TGCGCCAGCAGCCCCGGGACACAATACACCGGGGAGCTGTTTTTT

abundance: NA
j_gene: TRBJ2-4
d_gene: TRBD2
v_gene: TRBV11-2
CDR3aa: CASRHGGAKNIQYF
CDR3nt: TGTGCCAGCAGGCACGGGGGGGCCAAAAACATTCAGTACTTC

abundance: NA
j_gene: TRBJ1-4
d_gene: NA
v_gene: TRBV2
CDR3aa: CASSREQGATNEKLFF
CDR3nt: TGTGCCAGCAGTCGGGAACAGGGAGCAACTAATGAAAAACTGTTTTTT

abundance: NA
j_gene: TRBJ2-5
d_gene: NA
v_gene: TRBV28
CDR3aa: CASSLPRQVQETQYF
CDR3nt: TGTGCCAGCAGTTTACCGAGACAGGTACAAGAGACCCAGTACTTC

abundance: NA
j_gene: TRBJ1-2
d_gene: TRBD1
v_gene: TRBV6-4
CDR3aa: CASSARDRVNYGYTF
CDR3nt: TGTGCCAGCAGTGCGCGGGACAGGGTTAACTATGGCTACACCTTC

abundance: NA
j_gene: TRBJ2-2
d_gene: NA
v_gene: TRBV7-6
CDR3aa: CASSQGGRARVNTGELFF
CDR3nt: TGTGCCAGCAGCCAGGGGGGTAGAGCGCGAGTGAACACCGGGGAGCTGTTTTTT

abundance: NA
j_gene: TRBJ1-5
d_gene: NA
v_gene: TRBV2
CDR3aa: CASSEIPTAGQPQHF
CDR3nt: TGTGCCAGCAGTGAAATCCCGACTGCGGGTCAGCCCCAGCATTTT

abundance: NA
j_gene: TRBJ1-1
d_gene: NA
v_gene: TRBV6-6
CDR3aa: CASSLRVHPGAFF
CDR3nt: TGTGCCAGCAGTTTGAGGGTTCACCCAGGAGCTTTCTTT

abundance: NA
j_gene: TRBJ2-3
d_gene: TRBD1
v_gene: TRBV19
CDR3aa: CASRDPGGAFTDTQYF
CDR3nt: TGTGCCAGTAGGGACCCAGGGGGTGCATTCACAGATACGCAGTATTTT

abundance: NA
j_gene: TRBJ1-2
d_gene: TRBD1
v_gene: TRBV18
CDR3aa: CASSPPETGGDYGYTF
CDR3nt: TGTGCCAGCTCACCACCGGAGACAGGGGGCGATTATGGCTACACCTTC

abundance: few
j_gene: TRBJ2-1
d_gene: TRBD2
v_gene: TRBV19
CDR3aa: CASSPLGLDNEQFF
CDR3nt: TGTGCCAGTAGCCCCTTGGGACTAGACAATGAGCAGTTCTTC

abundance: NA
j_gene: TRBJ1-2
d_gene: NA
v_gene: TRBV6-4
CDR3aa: CASSPGGRVYGYTF
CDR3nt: TGTGCCAGCAGTCCGGGGGGCCGCGTCTATGGCTACACCTTC

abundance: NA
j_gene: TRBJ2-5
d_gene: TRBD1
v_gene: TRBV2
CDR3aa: CASSEKDRGPIGTQYF
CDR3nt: TGTGCCAGCAGTGAAAAAGACAGGGGGCCCATTGGGACCCAGTACTTC

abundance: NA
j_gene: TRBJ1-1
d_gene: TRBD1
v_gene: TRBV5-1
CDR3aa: CASSLGGGETEAFF
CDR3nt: TGCGCCAGCAGCTTGGGAGGGGGCGAAACTGAAGCTTTCTTT

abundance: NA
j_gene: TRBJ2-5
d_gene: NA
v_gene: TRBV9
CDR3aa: CASSVQGQETQYF
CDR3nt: TGTGCCAGCAGCGTACAGGGCCAAGAGACCCAGTACTTC

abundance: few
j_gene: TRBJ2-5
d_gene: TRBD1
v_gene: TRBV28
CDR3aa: CASGGQGAETQYF
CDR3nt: TGTGCCAGCGGGGGACAGGGGGCGGAGACCCAGTACTTC

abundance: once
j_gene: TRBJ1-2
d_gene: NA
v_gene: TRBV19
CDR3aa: CASSPGRGQDGYTF
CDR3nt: TGTGCCAGTAGTCCCGGGCGGGGGCAGGATGGCTACACCTTC

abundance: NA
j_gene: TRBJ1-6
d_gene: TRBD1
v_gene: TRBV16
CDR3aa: CASSRGQGYSPLHF
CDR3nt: TGTGCCAGCAGCCGGGGACAGGGGTATTCACCCCTCCACTTT

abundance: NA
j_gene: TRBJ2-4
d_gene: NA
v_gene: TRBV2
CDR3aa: CASSEEWQGKNIQYF
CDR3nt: TGTGCCAGCAGTGAAGAATGGCAGGGAAAAAACATTCAGTACTTC

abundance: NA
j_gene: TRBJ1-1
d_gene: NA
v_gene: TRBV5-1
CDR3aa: CASSLQGRGKNTEAFF
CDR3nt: TGCGCCAGCAGCCTCCAGGGGAGGGGGAAGAACACTGAAGCTTTCTTT

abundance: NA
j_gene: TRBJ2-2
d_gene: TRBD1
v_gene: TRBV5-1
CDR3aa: CASSPGQGVKTGELFF
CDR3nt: TGCGCCAGCAGTCCCGGGCAGGGGGTTAAAACCGGGGAGCTGTTTTTT

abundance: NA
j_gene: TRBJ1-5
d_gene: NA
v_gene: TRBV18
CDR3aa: CARIGGGNSNQPQHF
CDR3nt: TGTGCCAGGATCGGGGGGGGGAATAGCAATCAGCCCCAGCATTTT

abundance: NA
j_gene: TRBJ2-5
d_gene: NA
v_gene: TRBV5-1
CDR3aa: CASSLSGVETQYF
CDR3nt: TGCGCCAGCAGCTTGTCGGGAGTGGAGACCCAGTACTTC

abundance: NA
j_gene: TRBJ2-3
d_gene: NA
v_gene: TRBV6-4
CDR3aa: CASSASAGTDTQYF
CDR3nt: TGTGCCAGCAGTGCATCGGCAGGGACAGATACGCAGTATTTT

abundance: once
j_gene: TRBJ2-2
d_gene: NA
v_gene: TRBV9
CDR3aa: CASNNNPGSPNTGELFF
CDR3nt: TGTGCCAGCAACAATAACCCGGGGTCCCCGAACACCGGGGAGCTGTTTTTT

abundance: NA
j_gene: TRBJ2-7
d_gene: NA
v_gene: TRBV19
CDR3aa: CASSRGGYEQYF
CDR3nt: TGTGCCAGTAGTCGGGGAGGCTACGAGCAGTACTTC

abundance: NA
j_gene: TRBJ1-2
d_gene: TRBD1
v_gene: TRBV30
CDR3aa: CAWDRGINYGYTF
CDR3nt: TGTGCCTGGGACAGGGGGATTAACTATGGCTACACCTTC

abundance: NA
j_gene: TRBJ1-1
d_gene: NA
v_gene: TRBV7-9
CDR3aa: CASSLAVGANTEAFF
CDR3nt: TGTGCCAGCAGCTTAGCCGTTGGGGCGAACACTGAAGCTTTCTTT

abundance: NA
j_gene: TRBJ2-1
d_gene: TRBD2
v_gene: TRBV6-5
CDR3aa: CASRPLAGVRNEQFF
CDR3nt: TGTGCCAGCAGACCACTAGCGGGAGTAAGGAATGAGCAGTTCTTC

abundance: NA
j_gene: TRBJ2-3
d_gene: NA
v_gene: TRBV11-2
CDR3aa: CASSSSFGGRTDTQYF
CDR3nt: TGTGCCAGCAGCTCCTCCTTCGGGGGAAGGACAGATACGCAGTATTTT

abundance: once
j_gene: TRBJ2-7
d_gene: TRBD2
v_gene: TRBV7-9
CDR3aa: CSSSLALASGPYEQYF
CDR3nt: TGTTCCAGCAGCTTAGCGTTAGCTAGCGGCCCCTACGAGCAGTACTTC

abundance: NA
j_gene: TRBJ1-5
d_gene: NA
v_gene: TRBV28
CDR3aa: CASRDSLNQPQHF
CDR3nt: TGTGCCAGCAGGGACAGTTTGAATCAGCCCCAGCATTTT

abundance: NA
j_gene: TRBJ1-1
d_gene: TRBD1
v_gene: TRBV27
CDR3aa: CASSPTLQGVVYTEAFF
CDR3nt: TGTGCCAGCAGCCCTACCTTACAGGGGGTTGTGTACACTGAAGCTTTCTTT

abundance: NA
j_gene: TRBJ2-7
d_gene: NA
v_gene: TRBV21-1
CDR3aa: CASSKILAQPYEQYF
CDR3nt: TGTGCCAGCAGCAAAATTCTAGCTCAACCCTACGAGCAGTACTTC

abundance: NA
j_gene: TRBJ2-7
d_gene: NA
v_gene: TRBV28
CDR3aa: CASSSTGPGFAYEQYF
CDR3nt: TGTGCCAGCAGTTCGACAGGTCCTGGCTTCGCCTACGAGCAGTACTTC

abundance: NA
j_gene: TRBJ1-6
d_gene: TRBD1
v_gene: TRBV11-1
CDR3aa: CASSPGDRVQSPLHF
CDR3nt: TGTGCCAGCAGCCCTGGGGACAGGGTGCAGTCACCCCTCCACTTT

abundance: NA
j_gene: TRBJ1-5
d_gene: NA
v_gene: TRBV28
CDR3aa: CASSEGRRNQPQHF
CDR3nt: TGTGCCAGCAGTGAGGGTAGACGAAATCAGCCCCAGCATTTT

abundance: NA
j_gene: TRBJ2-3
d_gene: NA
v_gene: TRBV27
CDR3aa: CASSRGLGRDTQYF
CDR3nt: TGTGCCAGCAGCCGCGGACTGGGTAGGGATACGCAGTATTTT

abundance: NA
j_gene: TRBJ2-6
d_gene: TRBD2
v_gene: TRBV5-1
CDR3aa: CASYSGTISGANVLTF
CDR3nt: TGCGCCAGCTATAGCGGGACAATCTCTGGGGCCAACGTCCTGACTTTC

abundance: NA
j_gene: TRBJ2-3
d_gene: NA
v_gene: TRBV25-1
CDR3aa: CASRNPGNSDTQYF
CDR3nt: TGTGCCAGCAGAAACCCGGGAAACTCAGATACGCAGTATTTT

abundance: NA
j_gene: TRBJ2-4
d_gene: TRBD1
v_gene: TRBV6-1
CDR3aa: CASSGGTGGNGDAKNIQYF
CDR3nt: TGTGCCAGCAGTGGTGGGACAGGGGGCAATGGGGATGCCAAAAACATTCAGTACTTC

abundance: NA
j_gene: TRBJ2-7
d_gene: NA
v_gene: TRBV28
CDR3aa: CASSSDYSYEQYF
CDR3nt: TGTGCCAGCAGTTCCGACTATTCCTACGAGCAGTACTTC

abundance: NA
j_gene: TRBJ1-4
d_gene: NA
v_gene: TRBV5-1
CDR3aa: CASSPTATNEKLFF
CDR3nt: TGCGCCAGCAGCCCAACGGCAACTAATGAAAAACTGTTTTTT